This entry features one TCR beta chain sequence. The antigen is not known. PCR involved 60 Vbeta and 13 Jbeta primers. Profiling relied on immunoSEQ multiplex PCR, and the TCRdb table lists in-frame clones only, not all of them. The sample holds some 130,000 clones, around 77% seen once. Germline assignment: CDR1 MNHEY and CDR2 SMNVEV (reference sequence). V was shortened by 3 bases and J by 6 bases, with 17 bases between the two germline ends. This CDR3 comprises 15 residues. These data come from a study of cytomegalovirus exposure and HLA in healthy donors. Looking at the study overall: Earlier, some 170 million T cells were analyzed, and more than 100 million unique TCR beta sequences were found among them.

General observations from the study: The HLA-A and HLA-B alleles of most subjects were reportedly predicted accurately from TCR beta sequences. Presence/absence analyses assumed roughly uniform sequencing depth across donors, which may not hold. In vitro assays verified that three CMV-associated chains recognized CMV antigens specifically.

The source is a male donor in good health and CMV-seropositive. The chain uses TRBV27 and TRBJ1-2; D uncertain. The sequenced material came from PBMCs. The CDR3: CASSFVGRALNGYTF. Written as DNA, the CDR3 is TGTGCCAGCAGTTTTGTTGGCCGTGCATTGAATGGCTACACCTTC.